This T cell receptor (beta chain) was profiled in a study of blood T cells in healthy people across ages. A second PCR of roughly 7 to 11 cycles used a sample-barcoded 5' primer and a J-beta primer mix. A single record per CDR3 protein comes from TCRdb applying MiXCR to the 5' RACE reads. This table has 700,000 to 1,000,000 distinct CDR3 sequences, roughly 44% appearing once. In this sample, this clonotype turned up a few times. Its antigen is not known. Drawn from each donor were approximately 9.5 milliliters of peripheral blood. Points from the study as a whole: Older age coincided with a roughly linear decline in TCR beta diversity per million T cells. Those diversity estimates obtained from one million T cells were thought to be underestimates.

This clonotype originated in a man in his sixties in good health. Sample: blood.

The CDR3, as DNA: TGTGCCAGCAGCCGCCGGACTCCCGGATACGCTAACTATGGCTACACCTTC. The encoded protein is CASSRRTPGYANYGYTF. The chain couples TRBV14 to TRBJ1-2; D gene ambiguous. V was trimmed by 4 bases and J by 0 bases, leaving 18 bases between them. This CDR3 spans 17 amino acids. CDR1 and CDR2 (germline): SGHDN, FVKESK.